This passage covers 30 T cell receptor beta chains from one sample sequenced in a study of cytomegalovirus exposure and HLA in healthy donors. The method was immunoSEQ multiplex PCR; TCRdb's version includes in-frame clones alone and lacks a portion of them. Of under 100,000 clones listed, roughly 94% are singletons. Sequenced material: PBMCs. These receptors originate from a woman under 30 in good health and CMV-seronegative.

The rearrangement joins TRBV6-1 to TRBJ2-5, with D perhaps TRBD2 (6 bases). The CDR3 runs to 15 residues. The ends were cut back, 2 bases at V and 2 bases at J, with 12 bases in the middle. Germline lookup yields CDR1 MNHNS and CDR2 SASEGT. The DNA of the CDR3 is TGTGCCAGCAGTGAACTCGGGGGAGAACAAGAGACCCAGTACTTC. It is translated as CASSELGGEQETQYF.

The CDR3 is CASSQGTGGFNEQFF. The CDR3 nucleotides are TGCGCCAGCAGCCAAGGGACAGGGGGTTTTAATGAGCAGTTCTTC. J is TRBJ2-1 and V is TRBV4-3; 10 bases map to TRBD1. There are 15 residues in the CDR3. Per the germline V gene, CDR1 is LGHNA and CDR2 is YSLEER. J was trimmed by 7 bases and V by 1 base; bases with no gene match: 4.

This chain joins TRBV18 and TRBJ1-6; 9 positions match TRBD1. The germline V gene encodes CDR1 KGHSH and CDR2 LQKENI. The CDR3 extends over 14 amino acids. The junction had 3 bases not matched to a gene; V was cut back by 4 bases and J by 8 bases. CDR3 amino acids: CASSLQGADSPLHF. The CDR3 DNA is TGTGCCAGCTCACTACAGGGGGCGGATTCACCCCTCCACTTT. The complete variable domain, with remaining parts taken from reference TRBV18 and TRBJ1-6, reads NAGVMQNPRHLVRRRGQEARLRCSPMKGHSHVYWYRQLPEEGLKFMVYLQKENIIDESGMPKERFSAEFPKEGPSILRIQQVVRGDSAAYFCASSLQGADSPLHFGNGTRLTVT.

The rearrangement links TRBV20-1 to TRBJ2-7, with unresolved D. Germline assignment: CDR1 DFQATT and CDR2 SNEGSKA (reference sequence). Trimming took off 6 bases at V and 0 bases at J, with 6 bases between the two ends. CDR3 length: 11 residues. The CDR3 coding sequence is TGCAGTGCCCTTAACTCCTACGAGCAGTACTTC. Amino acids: CSALNSYEQYF.

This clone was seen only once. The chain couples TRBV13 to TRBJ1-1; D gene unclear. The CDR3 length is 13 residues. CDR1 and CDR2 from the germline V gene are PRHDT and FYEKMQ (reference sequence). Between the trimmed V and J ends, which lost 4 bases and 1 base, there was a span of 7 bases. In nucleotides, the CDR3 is TGTGCCAGCAGCTCCCAGGAGAACACTGAAGCTTTCTTT. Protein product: CASSSQENTEAFF. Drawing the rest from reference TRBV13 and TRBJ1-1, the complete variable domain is AAGVIQSPRHLIKEKRETATLKCYPIPRHDTVYWYQQGPGQDPQFLISFYEKMQSDKGSIPDRFSAQQFSDYHSELNMSSLELGDSALYFCASSSQENTEAFFGQGTRLTVV.

Written as DNA, the CDR3 is TGTGCCAGCAGCCCTAGCACAGATACGCAGTATTTT. Its protein is CASSPSTDTQYF. The chain couples TRBV7-2 to TRBJ2-3; D is uncertain. The length of the CDR3 is 12 residues. V was trimmed by 5 bases and J by 0 bases, leaving 3 bases between them. CDR1 and CDR2 from the germline V gene are SGHTA and FQGNSA.

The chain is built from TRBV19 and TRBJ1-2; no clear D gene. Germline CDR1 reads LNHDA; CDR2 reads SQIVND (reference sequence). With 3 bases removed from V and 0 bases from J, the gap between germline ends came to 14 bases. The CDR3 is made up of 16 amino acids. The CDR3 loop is CASSIGRQPANYGYTF. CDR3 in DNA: TGTGCCAGTAGTATTGGCAGACAACCGGCTAACTATGGCTACACCTTC.

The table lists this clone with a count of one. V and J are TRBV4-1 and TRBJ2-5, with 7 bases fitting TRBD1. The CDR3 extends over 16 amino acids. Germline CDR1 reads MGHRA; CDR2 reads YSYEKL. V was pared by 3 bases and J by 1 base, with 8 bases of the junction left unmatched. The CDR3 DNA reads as TGCGCCAGCAGCCAGTCCGGTGGGACAGCCCAAGAGACCCAGTACTTC. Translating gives CASSQSGGTAQETQYF.

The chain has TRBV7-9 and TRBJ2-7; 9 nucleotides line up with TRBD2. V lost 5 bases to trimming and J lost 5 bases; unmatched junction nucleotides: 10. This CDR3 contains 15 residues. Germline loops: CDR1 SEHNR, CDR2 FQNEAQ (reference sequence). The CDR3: CASSPTAGGSDEQYF. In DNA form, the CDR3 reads TGTGCCAGCAGCCCAACAGCGGGAGGTTCCGACGAGCAGTACTTC.

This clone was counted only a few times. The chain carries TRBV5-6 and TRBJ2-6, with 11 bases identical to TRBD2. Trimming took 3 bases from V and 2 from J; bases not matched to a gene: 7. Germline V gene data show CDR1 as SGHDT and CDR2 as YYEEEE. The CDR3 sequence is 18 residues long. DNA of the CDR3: TGTGCCAGCAGCTCACTAGCGGGAGTCACAGCTGGGGCCAACGTCCTGACTTTC. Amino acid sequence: CASSSLAGVTAGANVLTF. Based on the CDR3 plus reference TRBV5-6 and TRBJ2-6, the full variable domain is DAGVTQSPTHLIKTRGQQVTLRCSPKSGHDTVSWYQQALGQGPQFIFQYYEEEERQRGNFPDRFSGHQFPNYSSELNVNALLLGDSALYLCASSSLAGVTAGANVLTFGAGSRLTVL.

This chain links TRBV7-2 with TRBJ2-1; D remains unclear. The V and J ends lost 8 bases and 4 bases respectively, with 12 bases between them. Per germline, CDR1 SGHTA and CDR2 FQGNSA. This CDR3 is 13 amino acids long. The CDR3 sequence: CASQTGYYNEQFF. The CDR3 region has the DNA TGTGCCAGCCAGACTGGATATTACAATGAGCAGTTCTTC.

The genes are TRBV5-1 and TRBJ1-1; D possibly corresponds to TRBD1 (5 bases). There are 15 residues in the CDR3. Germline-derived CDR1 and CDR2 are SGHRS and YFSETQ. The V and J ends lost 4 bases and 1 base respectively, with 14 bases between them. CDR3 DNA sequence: TGCGCCAGCAGCGGGCAGGGAAATGAGAACACTGAAGCTTTCTTT. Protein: CASSGQGNENTEAFF.

CDR3 residues: CASRKQGSYGYTF. The CDR3 DNA is TGTGCCAGCCGGAAGCAGGGATCCTATGGCTACACCTTC. The rearrangement joins TRBV5-6 to TRBJ1-2; D possibly corresponds to TRBD1 (5 bases). Trimming stripped 7 bases from V and 4 bases from J, with 14 bases between. The CDR3 runs to 13 residues. Germline V gene data show CDR1 as SGHDT and CDR2 as YYEEEE.

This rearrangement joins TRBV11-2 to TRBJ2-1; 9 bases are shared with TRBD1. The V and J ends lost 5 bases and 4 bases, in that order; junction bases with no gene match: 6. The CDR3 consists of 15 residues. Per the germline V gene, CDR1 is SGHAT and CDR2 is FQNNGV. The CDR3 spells CASSLGTGLYNEQFF. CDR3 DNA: TGTGCCAGCAGCCTGGGGACAGGGCTTTACAATGAGCAGTTCTTC. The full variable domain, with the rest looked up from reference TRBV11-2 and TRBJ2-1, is EAGVAQSPRYKIIEKRQSVAFWCNPISGHATLYWYQQILGQGPKLLIQFQNNGVVDDSQLPKDRFSAERLKGVDSTLKIQPAKLEDSAVYLCASSLGTGLYNEQFFGPGTRLTVL.

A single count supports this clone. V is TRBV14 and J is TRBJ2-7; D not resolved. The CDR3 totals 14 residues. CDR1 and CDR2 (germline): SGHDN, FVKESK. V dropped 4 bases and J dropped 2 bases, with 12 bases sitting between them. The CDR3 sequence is CASSPPGVPYEQYF. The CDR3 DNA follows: TGTGCCAGCAGCCCCCCTGGAGTCCCCTACGAGCAGTACTTC.

The CDR3 here is CASSGGTSYEQYF. The CDR3 DNA reads as TGTGCCAGCAGCGGGGGCACTTCCTACGAGCAGTACTTC. The gene calls are TRBV5-6 and TRBJ2-7; the D gene is possibly TRBD1 (6 bases). This CDR3 contains 13 residues. The germline gives CDR1 SGHDT, CDR2 YYEEEE. V shed 4 bases and J shed 1 base, with 9 bases lying between them.

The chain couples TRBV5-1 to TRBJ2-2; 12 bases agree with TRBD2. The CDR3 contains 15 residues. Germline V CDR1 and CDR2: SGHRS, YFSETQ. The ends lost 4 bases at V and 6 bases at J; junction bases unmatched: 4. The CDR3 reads CASSPSGRAPGELFF. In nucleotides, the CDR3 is TGCGCCAGCAGCCCTAGCGGGAGGGCCCCCGGGGAGCTGTTTTTT.

CDR3 sequence (DNA): TGCGCCAGCAGCCAAGATGCGGGGGAGTGGACTGAAGCTTTCTTT. Protein product: CASSQDAGEWTEAFF. V usage is TRBV4-3 and J usage is TRBJ1-1; D is perhaps TRBD1 (5 bases). The V end lost 0 bases, the J end lost 5 bases, and 13 bases lay between the germline ends. This CDR3 is 15 amino acids long. Germline-derived CDR1 and CDR2 are LGHNA and YSLEER.

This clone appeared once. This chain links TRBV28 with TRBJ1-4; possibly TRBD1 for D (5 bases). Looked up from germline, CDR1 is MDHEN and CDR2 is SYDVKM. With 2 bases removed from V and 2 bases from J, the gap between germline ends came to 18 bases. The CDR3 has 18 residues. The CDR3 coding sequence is TGTGCCAGCAGTTTAATCGTCAGGGCTTTAAGGACTAATGAAAAACTGTTTTTT. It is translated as CASSLIVRALRTNEKLFF.

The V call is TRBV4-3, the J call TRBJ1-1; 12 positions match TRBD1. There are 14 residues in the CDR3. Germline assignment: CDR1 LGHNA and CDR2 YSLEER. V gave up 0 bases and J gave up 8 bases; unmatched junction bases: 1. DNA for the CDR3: TGCGCCAGCAGCCAAGATGGGACAGGGGGCGAAGCTTTCTTT. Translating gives CASSQDGTGGEAFF.

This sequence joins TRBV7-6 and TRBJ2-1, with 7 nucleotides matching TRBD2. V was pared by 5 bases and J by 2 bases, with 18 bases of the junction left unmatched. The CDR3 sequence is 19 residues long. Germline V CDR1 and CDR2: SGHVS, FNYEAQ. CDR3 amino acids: CASSPRELALRRAYNEQFF. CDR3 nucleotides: TGTGCCAGCAGCCCCCGGGAACTAGCGCTCCGGAGGGCCTACAATGAGCAGTTCTTC.

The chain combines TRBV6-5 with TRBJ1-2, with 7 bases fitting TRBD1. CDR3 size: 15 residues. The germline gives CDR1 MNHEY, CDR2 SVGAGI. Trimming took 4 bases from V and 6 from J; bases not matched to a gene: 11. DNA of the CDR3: TGTGCCAGCAGTTCGTCAGGGGGGATTTACCATGGCTACACCTTC. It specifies CASSSSGGIYHGYTF.

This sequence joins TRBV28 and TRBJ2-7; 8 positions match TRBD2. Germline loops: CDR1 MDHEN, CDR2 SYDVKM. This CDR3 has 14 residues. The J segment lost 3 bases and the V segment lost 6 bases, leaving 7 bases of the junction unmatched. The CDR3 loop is CASSVTSAVYEQYF. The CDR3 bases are TGTGCCAGCAGCGTGACTAGCGCCGTCTACGAGCAGTACTTC.

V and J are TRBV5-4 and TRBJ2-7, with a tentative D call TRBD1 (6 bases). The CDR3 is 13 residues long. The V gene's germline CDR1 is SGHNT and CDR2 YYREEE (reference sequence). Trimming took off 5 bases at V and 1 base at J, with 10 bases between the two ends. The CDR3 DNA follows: TGTGCCAGCAGGCCACAGGGATCCTACGAGCAGTACTTC. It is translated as CASRPQGSYEQYF.

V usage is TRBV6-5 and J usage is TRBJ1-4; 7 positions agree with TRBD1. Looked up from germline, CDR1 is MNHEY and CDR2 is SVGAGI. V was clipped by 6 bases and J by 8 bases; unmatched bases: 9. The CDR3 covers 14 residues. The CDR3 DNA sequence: TGTGCCAGCAGCTCGGACAGGTTTGGGGAAAAACTGTTTTTT. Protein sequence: CASSSDRFGEKLFF.

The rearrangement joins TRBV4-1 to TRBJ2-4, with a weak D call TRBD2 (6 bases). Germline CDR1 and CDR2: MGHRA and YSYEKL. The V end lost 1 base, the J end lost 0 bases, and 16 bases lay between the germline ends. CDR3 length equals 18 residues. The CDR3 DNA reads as TGCGCCAGCAGCCAAGTTGGCAGACTAGAATTAGCCAAAAACATTCAGTACTTC. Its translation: CASSQVGRLELAKNIQYF.

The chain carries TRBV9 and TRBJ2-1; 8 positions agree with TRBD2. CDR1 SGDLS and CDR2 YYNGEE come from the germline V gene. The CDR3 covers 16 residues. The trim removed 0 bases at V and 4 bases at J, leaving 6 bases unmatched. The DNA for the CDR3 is TGTGCCAGCAGCGTAGGTTACCTAGCGGGTTACAATGAGCAGTTCTTC. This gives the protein CASSVGYLAGYNEQFF. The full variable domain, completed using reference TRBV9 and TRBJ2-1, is DSGVTQTPKHLITATGQRVTLRCSPRSGDLSVYWYQQSLDQGLQFLIQYYNGEERAKGNILERFSAQQFPDLHSELNLSSLELGDSALYFCASSVGYLAGYNEQFFGPGTRLTVL.

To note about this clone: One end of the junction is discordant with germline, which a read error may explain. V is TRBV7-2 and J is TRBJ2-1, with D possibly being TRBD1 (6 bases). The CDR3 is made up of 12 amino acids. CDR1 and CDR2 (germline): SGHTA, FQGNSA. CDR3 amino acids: CASIPTGNLQLF. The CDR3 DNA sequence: TGTGCCAGCATTCCAACAGGGAACCTCCAGCTCTTC. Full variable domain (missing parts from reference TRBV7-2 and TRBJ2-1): GAGVSQSPSNKVTEKGKDVELRCDPISGHTALYWYRQSLGQGLEFLIYFQGNSAPDKSGLPSDRFSAERTGGSVSTLTIQRTQQEDSAVYLCASIPTGNLQLFGPGTRLTVL.

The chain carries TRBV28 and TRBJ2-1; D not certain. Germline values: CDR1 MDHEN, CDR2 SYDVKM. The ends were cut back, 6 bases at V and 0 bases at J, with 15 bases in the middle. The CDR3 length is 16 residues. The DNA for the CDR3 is TGTGCCAGCAGAGTACGTGGTTTGAGCTCCTACAATGAGCAGTTCTTC. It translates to CASRVRGLSSYNEQFF.

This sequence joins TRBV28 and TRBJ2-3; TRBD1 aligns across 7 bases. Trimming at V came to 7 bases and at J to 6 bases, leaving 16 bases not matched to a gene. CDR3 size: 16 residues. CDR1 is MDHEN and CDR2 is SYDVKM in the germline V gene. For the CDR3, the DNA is TGTGCCAGCAATCTCGGTGAACAGGGGTACGGGGATACGCAGTATTTT. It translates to CASNLGEQGYGDTQYF.